This TCR beta chain was observed in a study of T cells in Graves' hyperthyroidism and ophthalmopathy. In this sample, this clonotype turned up a few times. RNA transcripts were the template for amplifying TCR beta CDR3 regions. During a first-round RT-PCR of the TCR CDR3, the HTBI primer set was used. TCRdb re-called the multiplex PCR reads with MiXCR, one entry per CDR3 protein. The sample records about 410,000 distinct CDR3 sequences, roughly 14% being singletons. Fresh peripheral blood, approximately 10 ml, yielded the PBMCs. This CDR3 is built from 16 residues. From germline, CDR1 is MNHEY and CDR2 SVGAGI. With 1 base removed from V and 9 bases from J, the gap between germline ends came to 19 bases.

Sequencing input: blood. This receptor was obtained from a man younger than 35 with Graves' ophthalmopathy. The V and J genes are TRBV6-5 and TRBJ2-1, with a weak D call TRBD2 (7 bases). The CDR3 sequence is CASSYWERGALGEQFF. The CDR3 DNA follows: TGTGCCAGCAGTTACTGGGAACGGGGGGCTTTAGGTGAGCAGTTCTTC.